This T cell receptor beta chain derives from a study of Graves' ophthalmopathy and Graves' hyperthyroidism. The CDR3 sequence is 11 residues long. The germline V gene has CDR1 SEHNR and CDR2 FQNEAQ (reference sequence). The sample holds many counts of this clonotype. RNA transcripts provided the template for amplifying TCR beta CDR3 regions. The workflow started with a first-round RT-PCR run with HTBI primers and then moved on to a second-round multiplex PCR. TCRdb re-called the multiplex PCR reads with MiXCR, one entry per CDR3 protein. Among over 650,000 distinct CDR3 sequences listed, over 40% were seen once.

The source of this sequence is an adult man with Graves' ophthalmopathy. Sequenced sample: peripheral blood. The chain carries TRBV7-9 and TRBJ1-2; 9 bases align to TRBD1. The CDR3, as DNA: TGTGTCCCCGGGACAGGGAATGGCTACACCTTC. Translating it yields CVPGTGNGYTF. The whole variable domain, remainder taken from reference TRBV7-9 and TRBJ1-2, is DTGVSQNPRHKITKRGQNVTFRCDPISEHNRLYWYRQTLGQGPEFLTYFQNEAQLEKSRLLSDRFSAERPKGSFSTLEIQRTEQGDSAMYLCVPGTGNGYTFGSGTRLTVV.